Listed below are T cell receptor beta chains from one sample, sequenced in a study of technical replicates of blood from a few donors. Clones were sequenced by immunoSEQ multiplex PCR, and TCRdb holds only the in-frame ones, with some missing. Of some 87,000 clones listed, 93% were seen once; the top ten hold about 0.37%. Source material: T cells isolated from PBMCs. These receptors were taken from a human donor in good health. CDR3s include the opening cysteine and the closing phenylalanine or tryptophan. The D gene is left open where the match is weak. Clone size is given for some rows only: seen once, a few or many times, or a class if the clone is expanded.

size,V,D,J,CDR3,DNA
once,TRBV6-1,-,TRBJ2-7,CASSEAGPWANEQYF,TGTGCCAGCAGTGAAGCGGGGCCATGGGCGAACGAGCAGTACTTC
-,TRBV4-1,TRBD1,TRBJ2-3,CASSPGTGGSTDTQYF,TGCGCCAGCAGCCCCGGGACAGGGGGAAGCACAGATACGCAGTATTTT
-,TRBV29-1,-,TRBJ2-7,CSGRGGASYEQYF,TGCAGCGGACGAGGGGGTGCATCCTACGAGCAGTACTTC
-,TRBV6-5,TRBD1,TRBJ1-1,CASSYSTGEVFTEAFF,TGTGCCAGCAGTTACTCGACAGGGGAGGTATTCACTGAAGCTTTCTTT
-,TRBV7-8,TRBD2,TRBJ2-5,CASSLLGLAVQETQYF,TGTGCCAGCAGCTTACTGGGACTAGCGGTTCAAGAGACCCAGTACTTC
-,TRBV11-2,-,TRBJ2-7,CASSPPGGWYEQYF,TGTGCCAGCAGCCCCCCAGGAGGGTGGTACGAGCAGTACTTC
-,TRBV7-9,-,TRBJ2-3,CASSLAGEDSSTDTQYF,TGTGCCAGCAGCTTAGCGGGAGAGGACTCGAGCACAGATACGCAGTATTTT
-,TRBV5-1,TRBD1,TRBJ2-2,CASSQTGGHGELFF,TGCGCCAGCAGCCAGACAGGGGGCCACGGGGAGCTGTTTTTT
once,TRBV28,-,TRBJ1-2,CASTKDVQFYGYTF,TGTGCCAGCACGAAAGATGTACAGTTTTATGGCTACACCTTC
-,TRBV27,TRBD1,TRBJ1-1,CASSSTGTTEAFF,TGTGCCAGCAGTTCGACAGGGACGACTGAAGCTTTCTTT